This is a list of T cell receptor beta chains from one sample in a study of CD8 T cells in Susac syndrome. TCRdb re-called the immunoSEQ multiplex PCR reads through MiXCR, storing one row per CDR3 protein. The repertoire consists of 95,000 to 150,000 distinct CDR3 sequences, with 85% to 95% occurring once and the leading ten covering around 0.28%. Sequenced input: CD8+ T cells from PBMCs. These receptors originate from a human donor with Susac syndrome. CDR3s include the opening cysteine and the closing phenylalanine or tryptophan. The order of the fields is V gene, D gene, J gene, CDR3 length, clone size, CDR3 DNA, CDR3 protein. D genes are given only for firm matches. Not every row has a clone size; where given, it reads once, few, many or a size class.

TRBV7-9	NA	TRBJ1-1	14	once	TGTGCCAGCAACCTTGGACCAGAGAACACTGAAGCTTTCTTT	CASNLGPENTEAFF
TRBV25-1	NA	TRBJ1-1	13	NA	TGTGCCAGCAGTGAATTTAGCGGTACTGAAGCTTTCTTT	CASSEFSGTEAFF
TRBV13	NA	TRBJ1-6	15	few	TGTGCCAGCAGGAAGGGGGTCAAGGATAATTCACCCCTCCACTTT	CASRKGVKDNSPLHF
TRBV7-9	NA	TRBJ1-2	13	NA	TGTGCCAGCAGCTCCCCCCTATTAGGTGGCTACACCTTC	CASSSPLLGGYTF
TRBV9	NA	TRBJ1-2	15	few	TGTGCCAGCAGCCCGACGGGGGGGACCAACTATGGCTACACCTTC	CASSPTGGTNYGYTF
TRBV7-9	NA	TRBJ2-2	14	NA	TGTGCCAGCAGCCCTCGGCAGTCCACCGGGGAGCTGTTTTTT	CASSPRQSTGELFF
TRBV13	NA	TRBJ2-7	15	once	TGTGCCAGCAGCCAAGGTGGGGCTCGCTCCTACGAGCAGTACTTC	CASSQGGARSYEQYF
TRBV6-2/TRBV6-3	NA	TRBJ2-7	15	few	TGTGCCAGCAGTTCCACAGGGTTCTCAACCTACGAGCAGTACTTC	CASSSTGFSTYEQYF
TRBV4-1	NA	TRBJ2-5	16	NA	TGCGCCAGCAGCCTGCCTGAGAAGGGTGGACAAGAGACCCAGTACTTC	CASSLPEKGGQETQYF
TRBV2	NA	TRBJ2-4	16	NA	TGTGCCAGCATGGGGACGGTGGATCTAGCCAAAAACATTCAGTACTTC	CASMGTVDLAKNIQYF
TRBV5-4	TRBD1	TRBJ2-7	15	NA	TGTGCCAGCAGCTCCGGACAGGGGACTACCTACGAGCAGTACTTC	CASSSGQGTTYEQYF
TRBV9	NA	TRBJ1-6	12	NA	TGTGCCAGCAGCGGGGGGACTTCACCCCTCCACTTT	CASSGGTSPLHF
TRBV19	NA	TRBJ2-3	15	NA	TGTGCCAGTAGACCCGAGCAGGGGGGCCCAGATACGCAGTATTTT	CASRPEQGGPDTQYF
TRBV14	NA	TRBJ1-2	14	NA	TGTGCCAGCAGCCAAAGGACAGCTAACTATGGCTACACCTTC	CASSQRTANYGYTF
TRBV6-2/TRBV6-3	NA	TRBJ1-1	12	NA	TGTGCCAGCAGTTACTCACCAGTTGAAGCTTTCTTT	CASSYSPVEAFF
TRBV6-5	TRBD1	TRBJ2-7	13	NA	TGTGCCAGCAACTCCGGGACAGTTCACGAGCAGTACTTC	CASNSGTVHEQYF
TRBV29-1	TRBD1	TRBJ2-1	14	NA	TGCAGCGTTGAGGGGCAGGGGGTCTACAATGAGCAGTTCTTC	CSVEGQGVYNEQFF
TRBV11-2	NA	TRBJ2-2	16	once	TGTGCCAGCAGCCCCAGCCCGGGTGCGGACACCGGGGAGCTGTTTTTT	CASSPSPGADTGELFF
TRBV29-1	NA	TRBJ2-2	11	NA	TGCAGCGCCGGTGGTGCCGGGGAGCTGTTTTTT	CSAGGAGELFF
TRBV20-1	NA	TRBJ2-3	16	NA	TGCAGTGCTAGAGGATCCCCCCCGGGGCCCACAGATACGCAGTATTTT	CSARGSPPGPTDTQYF
TRBV5-4	TRBD2	TRBJ2-7	13	NA	TGTGCCAGCAGTTCGAGCGGGGAGTACGAGCAGTACTTC	CASSSSGEYEQYF
TRBV9	TRBD1	TRBJ1-2	13	NA	TGTGCCAGCAGCGTCGGACAGGAACTTGGCTACACCTTC	CASSVGQELGYTF
TRBV6-4	TRBD2	TRBJ2-3	16	NA	TGTGCCAGCAGTACACTAGCGGGGCTCGGCACAGATACGCAGTATTTT	CASSTLAGLGTDTQYF
TRBV14	NA	TRBJ2-1	15	NA	TGTGCCAGCAGCCAAGGAGTAGAAGGGGACAATGAGCAGTTCTTC	CASSQGVEGDNEQFF
TRBV7-9	NA	TRBJ2-5	12	NA	TGTGCCAGCAGCTTACCGGAGCAGACCCAGTACTTC	CASSLPEQTQYF
TRBV20-1	TRBD1	TRBJ2-5	17	NA	TGCAGTGCTAGAGACCCCCAGACAGGGGGCCCCCAAGAGACCCAGTACTTC	CSARDPQTGGPQETQYF
TRBV4-2	TRBD1	TRBJ2-5	16	NA	TGTGCCAGCAGCCAAGAGTACCGGGACAGCCAAGAGACCCAGTACTTC	CASSQEYRDSQETQYF
TRBV6-2/TRBV6-3	NA	TRBJ2-5	13	NA	TGTGCCAGCAGTTGGCCGGGCCGAGAGACCCAGTACTTC	CASSWPGRETQYF
TRBV7-9	NA	TRBJ1-3	11	NA	TGTGCCCCTACACTGGCAGACACCATATATTTT	CAPTLADTIYF
TRBV19	NA	TRBJ1-5	15	once	TGTGCCAGTAGTGCCTCGTCCAGGGGTAATCAGCCCCAGCATTTT	CASSASSRGNQPQHF
TRBV7-9	NA	TRBJ2-3	17	NA	TGTGCCAGCAGCTTGGCTAAAGGGGAGTTCGGCACAGATACGCAGTATTTT	CASSLAKGEFGTDTQYF
TRBV11-1	TRBD1	TRBJ2-1	16	NA	TGTGCCAGCAGCCCCCGGGACAGGGAATATTTCAATGAGCAGTTCTTC	CASSPRDREYFNEQFF
TRBV29-1	TRBD1	TRBJ2-7	12	NA	TGCAGCGTTGACACAGGGGCCTACGAGCAGTACTTC	CSVDTGAYEQYF
TRBV4-2	TRBD2	TRBJ2-7	15	NA	TGTGCCAGCAGCCAAGATGCTAGCGGGGGGGGCGAGCAGTACTTC	CASSQDASGGGEQYF
TRBV5-6	NA	TRBJ1-1	14	once	TGTGCCAGCAGCTTATTACGCGCGGACGCTGAAGCTTTCTTT	CASSLLRADAEAFF
TRBV14	TRBD2	TRBJ2-1	14	NA	TGTGCCAGCAACGACGGGGGGTTCTACAATGAGCAGTTCTTC	CASNDGGFYNEQFF
TRBV28	NA	TRBJ1-6	12	NA	TGTGCTTCTGACAGTCGCCCATCACCCCTCCACTTT	CASDSRPSPLHF
TRBV7-3	NA	TRBJ1-3	21	NA	TGTGCCAGCAGCTTAAGATCCTCTGGGGTTCCTCACAGGACTACTGGAAACACCATATATTTT	CASSLRSSGVPHRTTGNTIYF